The T cell receptor (beta chain) under discussion was sequenced for a study of cytomegalovirus exposure and HLA in healthy donors. The study's findings and limits: According to the study, 160 or so TCR beta chains were cytomegalovirus-associated. For cytomegalovirus status, the classifier reportedly gave diagnoses with high specificity and sensitivity. According to a subsequent analysis, TCR clusters identified in the first cohort showed a tendency to co-occur across the approximately 130 validation repertoires.

The V end was cut by 3 bases, the J end by 3 bases, with 6 bases between. CDR1 MDHEN and CDR2 SYDVKM come from the germline V gene. CDR3 size: 12 residues. The method was immunoSEQ multiplex PCR; TCRdb's version includes in-frame clones alone and lacks a portion of them. The sample lists 90,000 to 140,000 clones, roughly 86% occurring once. This clone was seen a handful of times. The antigen is not known. This clonotype was obtained from a woman between 18 and 29 years old in good health and CMV-seropositive. Sequencing was done on a sample of PBMCs. This chain connects TRBV28 to TRBJ2-7; D is unresolved. CDR3 protein: CASSFSIYEQYF. DNA of the CDR3: TGTGCCAGCAGTTTTTCCATCTACGAGCAGTACTTC.